This TCR beta chain was retrieved from a study of T cell responses to AZD1222 COVID-19 vaccine (TCRdb year 2021). Describing the broader study: AZD1222 recipients given second doses at about 4 weeks or at about 12 weeks were pooled, since spike-specific TCR depth and breadth were not found to differ between the two schedules. A total of 233 trial participants underwent TCR sequencing, of whom some 210 received two doses of AZD1222 and 26 received two doses of the MenACWY control vaccine. Trial participants were enrolled into age subgroups of 18-55, 56-69 and 70-plus years, which contained approximately 150, 30 and 60 TCR-sequenced participants, respectively. Study-wide findings and limitations: CD4 TCRs associated with the vaccine covered the entire spike protein, and the dominant responses were in regions 160-218 and 743-854. Epitopes outside the regions mutated in the B.1.351 and B.1.1.7 variants were reportedly recognized by nearly half of the unique spike-specific TCRs. After two AZD1222 doses, spike-specific TCR breadth and depth were significantly higher than at day 0 and than in MenACWY recipients. No day 14 peak-response samples were available, so repertoires were characterized only after the peak T cell response. Conclusions about previously exposed vaccinees are limited because only a handful of AZD1222 recipients were SARS-CoV-2 seropositive at baseline. The 56-69-year group was small, and its depth increase did not reach significance, likely because of low power. Participants were mostly white British and included more females than males, and it was suggested by the authors that clonal diversity may have been underestimated.

The intended sense of this specimen's time point label: baseline before first vaccination. The vaccinee samples were drawn from two UK trials, COV001 and COV002, one of which was a single-blind randomized controlled phase 2/3 trial testing AZD1222 (ChAdOx1 nCoV-19) in healthy adults. Trial participant PBMC samples were collected at day 0 and day 28 after the second dose for TCRbeta chain sequencing. As for this clone: The antigen it recognizes is unknown. Within one base of it there is no much larger clone, and no base qualities were kept.

Including the terminal cysteine and phenylalanine, the CDR3 comprises 17 residues. This entry keeps only the CDR3 DNA: 51 bases, framed from base 1. V ends up 8 bases short and J 2 bases short, with an unmatched junction base count of 11. As encoded in the germline V gene, CDR1 is SGHVS while CDR2 is FQNEAQ. The CDR3 regions of human TCRbeta chains were subjected to immunosequencing. The study's own analysis went as follows. TCRs in the repertoires were matched against a reference library of SARS-CoV-2-specific TCRs that had been generated with the MIRA antigen-specificity platform. Breadth meant the fraction of unique TCRs that were SARS-CoV-2-associated, whereas depth meant the fraction of total T cells that were SARS-CoV-2-associated. Using the MIRA data, each spike-specific TCR was assigned both to the spike region to which the TCR was reactive and to a CD4 or CD8 class. Log10-transformed breadth and depth values were compared by one-way ANOVA with Sidak's multiple comparisons tests. What TCRdb holds here is the immuneACCESS table cut down to in-frame rearrangements. Part of the clones is not present; checked against another copy, under half of the missing clones reflect an unresolved V gene, and the others are unexplained. V, J and clone size derive from that table, while D and trimming were established from the DNA sequence. Across this sample there are around 110,000 clones, with about 90% seen only once. Jointly, the top ten make up around 1.8% of the sample.

Sequenced here: peripheral blood, sampled on day 0 of AZD1222 vaccination. The origin of this receptor is an adult in good health. Rearrangement joined TRBV7-8 to TRBJ1-5, with 11 bases matching TRBD1. Read as DNA, the sequence is TGTGCCAGCCGAAAGGACAGGGGGCATCAAGGCAATCAGCCCCAGCATTTT. Its amino acids are CASRKDRGHQGNQPQHF. Joined to the reference TRBV7-8 and TRBJ1-5 proteins, this CDR3 gives the full variable domain: GAGVSQSPRYKVAKRGQDVALRCDPISGHVSLFWYQQALGQGPEFLTYFQNEAQLDKSGLPSDRFFAERPEGSVSTLKIQRTQQEDSAVYLCASRKDRGHQGNQPQHFGDGTRLSIL.